What follows are 23 T cell receptor beta chains derived from one specimen sequenced in a study of graft-versus-host responses after intestinal transplantation (dated by TCRdb to the early 2020s). Library preparation used the immunoSEQ multiplex PCR assay. TCRdb took this table from immuneACCESS and kept in-frame rearrangements with V and J called. Such tables lack part of the clones; where checked against another copy, unresolved V genes explain under half of the gap, and the rest is unexplained. Counted in this sample were some 5,000 clones; roughly two thirds of them appeared once. The ten biggest clones cover approximately 35% of the sample. Sequenced here: PBMCs, sampled 540 to 550 days after intestinal transplant. Receptors were obtained from a human patient who received an intestinal transplant, so some T cells may come from the graft donor.

The genes are TRBV6-7 and TRBJ1-3, with D possibly matching TRBD1 (5 bases). TRBV6-7 has ORF status, its function being uncertain. CDR3 size: 16 residues. Trimming left V 5 bases short and J 0 bases short, with 14 bases between. The CDR3 DNA reads TGTGCCAGCAGTGAAGATACAGGCCTCTCTGGAAACACCATATATTTT. Protein product: CASSEDTGLSGNTIYF.

Points on this clone: One base separates it from a far larger clone, so it is likely a read error. The same CDR3 can be traced to other DNA sequences in this sample. The chain combines TRBV5-4 with TRBJ1-4; D is ambiguous. V gave up 4 bases and J gave up 2 bases, with 15 bases separating them. The length of the CDR3 is 16 residues. CDR1 and CDR2 from the germline V gene are SGHNT and YYREEE (reference sequence). As DNA, the CDR3 is TGTGCCAGCAGCCAAGATCTGGGGTTCACTAATGAAAAACTGTTTTTT. As protein: CASSQDLGFTNEKLFF.

This clone has just a few counts. This chain links TRBV7-8 with TRBJ1-4; TRBD1 agrees at 8 bases. The CDR3 contains 16 residues. V was clipped by 5 bases and J by 7 bases; unmatched bases: 12. The germline CDR1 and CDR2 sequences are SGHVS and FQNEAQ. The CDR3 here is CASSHSGGDGGEKLFF. The CDR3 DNA follows: TGTGCCAGCAGCCATTCAGGGGGCGACGGCGGTGAAAAACTGTTTTTT.

The chain links TRBV6-9 to TRBJ2-5, with 8 bases aligning to TRBD1. V gave up 4 bases and J gave up 5 bases; unmatched junction bases: 0. The V gene's germline CDR1 is MNHGY and CDR2 SVAAGI. The CDR3 spans 12 residues. The CDR3 is CASSWDRETQYF. The CDR3 region has the DNA TGTGCCAGCAGTTGGGACAGGGAGACCCAGTACTTC.

This chain connects TRBV11-3 to TRBJ2-5, with TRBD2 matching over 9 bases. This CDR3 is 16 amino acids long. V dropped 1 base and J dropped 3; count of bases not matched to a gene: 6. Germline CDR1 is SGHNT and CDR2 is YENEEA. This chain's CDR3 is CASSLGPLAGEETQYF. In nucleotides, the CDR3 is TGTGCCAGCAGCTTAGGACCCTTAGCGGGGGAAGAGACCCAGTACTTC. Supplemented by reference TRBV11-3 and TRBJ2-5, the full variable domain reads EAGVVQSPRYKIIEKKQPVAFWCNPISGHNTLYWYLQNLGQGPELLIRYENEEAVDDSQLPKDRFSAERLKGVDSTLKIQPAELGDSAVYLCASSLGPLAGEETQYFGPGTRLLVL.

This clone rates as large. The chain joins TRBV4-3 to TRBJ2-1; 14 bases are shared with TRBD2. The junction had 9 bases not matched to a gene; V was cut back by 6 bases and J by 8 bases. CDR3 length equals 16 residues. In germline, CDR1 is LGHNA, CDR2 YSLEER. As DNA, the CDR3 is TGCGCCAGCAGTCTCGCGGGACTAGCGGGGGATGATGAGCAGTTCTTC. The encoded protein is CASSLAGLAGDDEQFF.

This chain connects TRBV6-4 to TRBJ2-3; 14 nucleotides align to TRBD2. Germline-derived CDR1 and CDR2 are MRHNA and SNTAGT. The CDR3 has 15 residues. The junction had 5 bases not matched to a gene; V was cut back by 8 bases and J by 4 bases. The CDR3 DNA reads TGTGCCAGCTCCCCGACTAGCGGGGGGGCAGATACGCAGTATTTT. This encodes CASSPTSGGADTQYF.

This clone was found a few times. The V gene is TRBV27, the J gene TRBJ2-5; TRBD2 matches at 15 bases. V gave up 4 bases and J gave up 5 bases; unmatched junction bases: 2. Germline V gives CDR1 MNHEY, CDR2 SMNVEV (reference sequence). This CDR3 comprises 15 residues. CDR3 region: CASSWTSGGAETQYF. CDR3 nucleotides: TGTGCCAGCAGTTGGACTAGCGGGGGGGCCGAGACCCAGTACTTC.

This chain joins TRBV7-9 and TRBJ2-5; 9 bases fit TRBD2. Germline V gene data show CDR1 as SEHNR and CDR2 as FQNEAQ (reference sequence). The J segment lost 5 bases and the V segment lost 5 bases, leaving 9 bases of the junction unmatched. This CDR3 has 15 amino acids. The CDR3 protein is CASSRPGLAGETQYF. For the CDR3, the DNA is TGTGCCAGCAGCCGTCCGGGACTAGCAGGGGAGACCCAGTACTTC.

The rearrangement joins TRBV4-3 to TRBJ2-2; 8 bases match TRBD2. Germline CDR1 reads LGHNA; CDR2 reads YSLEER. This CDR3 has 15 amino acids. The J segment lost 1 base and the V segment lost 4 bases, leaving 2 bases of the junction unmatched. The CDR3, as DNA: TGCGCCAGCAGCCCGAGCGGGGGGAACACCGGGGAGCTGTTTTTT. It specifies CASSPSGGNTGELFF.

The J gene is TRBJ2-7, the V gene TRBV6-5; D call uncertain. The V end lost 6 bases, the J end lost 6 bases, and 18 bases lay between the germline ends. The CDR3 is 14 amino acids. Looked up from germline, CDR1 is MNHEY and CDR2 is SVGAGI. CDR3 sequence: CASSFPHGSSEQYF. The CDR3 bases are TGTGCCAGCAGCTTCCCTCATGGAAGCAGCGAGCAGTACTTC.

This sequence joins TRBV27 and TRBJ2-2; 8 bases fit TRBD2. CDR1 and CDR2 from the germline V gene are MNHEY and SMNVEV (reference sequence). Losses at the gene ends were 6 bases for V and 1 base for J; bases not matched to a gene: 10. The CDR3 consists of 17 residues. DNA of the CDR3: TGTGCCAGCAGCGTCCGCGGGCTAGCGGGGAACACCGGGGAGCTGTTTTTT. Translated, it gives CASSVRGLAGNTGELFF.

The chain employs TRBV14 and TRBJ1-1; 9 bases map to TRBD1. V shed 4 bases, J shed 5 bases, and the junction held 14 bases outside the gene matches. Germline CDR1 and CDR2: SGHDN and FVKESK. The CDR3 spans 17 residues. DNA of the CDR3: TGTGCCAGCAGCCTCGTTAGATTTGGGACAGGGAAGACTGAAGCTTTCTTT. Translated, it gives CASSLVRFGTGKTEAFF.

This clone was seen a few times. Given a far larger clone just one base away, this is likely a sequencing read error. Other DNA sequences in the same sample also yield this CDR3. The chain joins TRBV7-9 to TRBJ1-1; D ambiguous. Per germline, CDR1 SEHNR and CDR2 FQNEAQ (reference sequence). Between the trimmed V and J ends, which lost 5 bases and 9 bases, there was a span of 13 bases. The CDR3 totals 12 residues. The CDR3 is CASSQDGEKAFF. The CDR3 DNA sequence: TGTGCCAGCAGCCAAGATGGAGAAAAAGCTTTCTTT.

A single count supports this clone. This rearrangement joins TRBV30 to TRBJ1-2; the match to TRBD1 covers 9 bases. There are 16 residues in the CDR3. With 0 bases clipped from V and 5 bases from J, the junction kept 10 bases outside the gene matches. In germline, CDR1 is GTSNPN, CDR2 SVGIG (reference sequence). The CDR3 DNA reads as TGTGCCTGGAGTGTAGGGACAGGGTCAAAGGGGTATGGCTACACCTTC. Protein sequence: CAWSVGTGSKGYGYTF.

This clone was counted a single time. The chain carries TRBV6-1 and TRBJ2-5; the match to TRBD2 covers 7 bases. This CDR3 spans 13 amino acids. Germline CDR1 and CDR2: MNHNS and SASEGT. Trimming took 6 bases from V and 7 from J; bases not matched to a gene: 8. CDR3 sequence reads: CASSRGDDVTQYF. The DNA of the CDR3 is TGTGCCAGCAGCCGGGGGGACGACGTGACCCAGTACTTC.

In regard to this clone: A junction boundary mismatches the germline segment, possibly from a read error. The CDR3 DNA reads as TGCGCCAGCAGCCAAGCTAGCGGGGGCTCCTACGAGCAGTACTTC. This translates into CASSQASGGSYEQYF. The chain carries TRBV5-5 and TRBJ2-7; 10 bases fit TRBD2. Germline CDR1 is SGHKS and CDR2 is YYEKEE (reference sequence). CDR3 length: 15 amino acids. The full variable domain, in which reference TRBV5-5 and TRBJ2-7 provide the parts outside the CDR3, is DAGVTQSPTHLIKTRGQQVTLRCSPISGHKSVSWYQQVLGQGPQFIFQYYEKEERGRGNFPDRFSARQFPNYSSELNVNALLLGDSALYLCASSQASGGSYEQYFGPGTRLTVT.

V usage is TRBV6-4 and J usage is TRBJ2-3; 8 positions agree with TRBD1. The J segment lost 6 bases and the V segment lost 1 base, leaving 6 bases of the junction unmatched. The germline V gene encodes CDR1 MRHNA and CDR2 SNTAGT. This CDR3 contains 15 residues. The CDR3 bases are TGTGCCAGCAGTGACTACGGACAGGGTGCGGATACGCAGTATTTT. It is translated as CASSDYGQGADTQYF.

This clone was counted a few times. V is TRBV6-5 and J is TRBJ2-6, with D unclear. The CDR3 has 15 residues. V lost 3 bases to trimming and J lost 0 bases, with 6 bases between them. CDR1 is MNHEY and CDR2 is SVGAGI in the germline V gene. The CDR3 DNA is TGTGCCAGCAGTTATGGGGTCTCTGGGGCCAACGTCCTGACTTTC. Amino acid sequence: CASSYGVSGANVLTF.

V usage is TRBV4-1 and J usage is TRBJ2-6; TRBD1 matches 7 bases. The V gene end was trimmed by 0 bases and the J gene end by 1 base; junction bases not matched to a gene: 0. This CDR3 has 16 residues. Per the germline V gene, CDR1 is MGHRA and CDR2 is YSYEKL. The CDR3 protein is CASSQETGSGANVLTF. The CDR3 DNA reads TGCGCCAGCAGCCAAGAGACAGGGTCTGGGGCCAACGTCCTGACTTTC.

This clone has more than one count but fewer than ten. The V call is TRBV5-4, the J call TRBJ1-2; the D gene is possibly TRBD1 (5 bases). From germline, CDR1 is SGHNT and CDR2 YYREEE (reference sequence). This CDR3 has 18 amino acids. V was cut by 4 bases and J by 8 bases, with 30 bases left in between. The CDR3 sequence is CASSTFVPREGPTGGYTF. The CDR3 DNA reads as TGTGCCAGCAGCACATTCGTTCCGCGGGAGGGGCCCACGGGGGGCTACACCTTC.

This clone turned up a few times. The chain couples TRBV6-4 to TRBJ1-6; D is possibly TRBD1 (6 bases). V was shortened by 3 bases and J by 6 bases, with 6 bases between the two germline ends. Germline V gives CDR1 MRHNA, CDR2 SNTAGT. CDR3 size: 13 residues. The CDR3, as DNA: TGTGCCAGCAGTGAGGGGGCTAATTCACCCCTCCACTTT. This gives the protein CASSEGANSPLHF.

The rearrangement joins TRBV6-1 to TRBJ2-2; tentatively, D is TRBD1 or TRBD2 (5 bases each). Germline values: CDR1 MNHNS, CDR2 SASEGT. The CDR3 extends over 13 amino acids. The V and J ends lost 3 bases and 3 bases respectively, with 5 bases between them. The CDR3 region has the DNA TGTGCCAGCAGTGAGGGGGACACCGGGGAGCTGTTTTTT. Its protein is CASSEGDTGELFF.